This TCR beta chain was captured by sequencing in a study of T cell responses to AZD1222 COVID-19 vaccine. Whole-study findings and limits: Targets within unmutated variant regions were reportedly found for nearly half of spike-specific TCRs. Two doses of AZD1222 preceded a rise in Spike-specific TCR breadth and depth.

Sequenced by immunoSEQ multiplex PCR; TCRdb stores in-frame clones only, minus some. The data hold 100,000 to 150,000 clones, with roughly 90% observed a single time. The V and J ends lost 2 bases and 6 bases respectively, with 6 bases between them. Germline CDR1 SGHNT, CDR2 YENEEA. The CDR3 has 12 amino acids. Comment on this clone: Its specificity is not known.

The chain links TRBV11-3 to TRBJ2-3; D not resolved. This TCR was recovered from an adult in good health. The sequencing here drew on peripheral blood, taken on day 0 of AZD1222 vaccination. For the CDR3, the DNA is TGTGCCAGCAGCTTATCCGGGGATACGCAGTATTTT. It codes for CASSLSGDTQYF.